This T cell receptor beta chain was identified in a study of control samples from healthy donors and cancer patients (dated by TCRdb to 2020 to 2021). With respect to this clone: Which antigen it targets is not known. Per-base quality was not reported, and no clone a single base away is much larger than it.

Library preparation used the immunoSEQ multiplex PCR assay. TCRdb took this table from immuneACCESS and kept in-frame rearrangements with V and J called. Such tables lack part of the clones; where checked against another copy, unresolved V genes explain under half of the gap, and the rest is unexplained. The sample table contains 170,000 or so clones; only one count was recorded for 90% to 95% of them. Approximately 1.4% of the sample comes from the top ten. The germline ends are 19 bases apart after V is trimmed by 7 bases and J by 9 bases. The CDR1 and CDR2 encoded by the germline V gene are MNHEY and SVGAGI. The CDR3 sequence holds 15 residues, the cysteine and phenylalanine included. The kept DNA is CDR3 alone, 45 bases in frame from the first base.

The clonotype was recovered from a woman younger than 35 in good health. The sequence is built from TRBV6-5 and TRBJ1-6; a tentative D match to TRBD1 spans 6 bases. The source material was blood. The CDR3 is CASTQNGGHPSPLHF. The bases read TGTGCCAGCACCCAAAATGGGGGACACCCTTCACCCCTCCACTTT.